This T cell receptor (beta chain) is drawn from a study of identical twins. Notes on the study in general: The models gave estimates that fell short of the out-of-frame TCR alpha sharing seen in monozygotic twins. Cross-sectional statistical analysis, not tracking of the same donors, underpinned the conclusions.

Only healthy Caucasians were enrolled as donors. Unique molecular identifiers were in the cDNA, with template-switch universal primer binding. TCRdb reanalysed the 5' RACE reads using MiXCR and keeps one entry per CDR3 protein. Of 400,000 to 500,000 distinct CDR3 sequences listed, around 20% were seen once; the top ten hold around 10%. This clonotype was picked up many times. Its matching antigen is unknown. Germline loops: CDR1 DFQATT, CDR2 SNEGSKA (reference sequence). V dropped 6 bases and J dropped 4 bases, with 20 bases sitting between them. CDR3 size: 15 residues. Material for sequencing was naive T cells sorted from blood. The TCR sequence derives from a man aged 50 or older in good health. This sequence joins TRBV20-1 and TRBJ2-3; possible D gene TRBD2, 6 bases. CDR3 region: CSANRVQGGADTQYF. CDR3 in DNA: TGCAGTGCCAACCGAGTGCAGGGAGGAGCAGATACGCAGTATTTT.